These 22 T cell receptor beta chains came from one sample sequenced in a study of identifying expanded T cells in peripheral blood. This table comes from immunoSEQ multiplex PCR, and its TCRdb copy is limited to in-frame clones, with some not included. Of around 68,000 clones in the sample, more than 70% were seen once. Sequencing input: blood. Source of these receptors: a person aged 18-70 years in good health.

The chain uses TRBV7-2 and TRBJ2-3, with D unclear. The CDR3 is 13 residues long. V was trimmed by 5 bases and J by 0 bases, leaving 6 bases between them. The germline V gene has CDR1 SGHTA and CDR2 FQGNSA. CDR3 in amino acids: CASSLPSTDTQYF. CDR3 nucleotides: TGTGCCAGCAGCCTCCCGAGCACAGATACGCAGTATTTT.

The chain employs TRBV7-3 and TRBJ2-2; 9 bases agree with TRBD2. The junction had 7 bases not matched to a gene; V was cut back by 2 bases and J by 6 bases. This CDR3 region has 16 residues. Germline CDR1 is SGHTA and CDR2 is FQGTGA. CDR3: CASSLGTRTSAGELFF. The CDR3 DNA is TGTGCCAGCAGCTTAGGAACCCGGACTAGCGCCGGGGAGCTGTTTTTT.

The V call is TRBV11-2, the J call TRBJ1-1, with D hard to call. The V gene's germline CDR1 is SGHAT and CDR2 FQNNGV. V was trimmed by 8 bases and J by 0 bases, leaving 7 bases between them. The CDR3 loop spans 12 amino acids. CDR3 loop: CASRVMNTEAFF. The CDR3 region has the DNA TGTGCCAGCCGGGTAATGAACACTGAAGCTTTCTTT. The variable domain in full, with the rest retrieved from reference TRBV11-2 and TRBJ1-1, is EAGVAQSPRYKIIEKRQSVAFWCNPISGHATLYWYQQILGQGPKLLIQFQNNGVVDDSQLPKDRFSAERLKGVDSTLKIQPAKLEDSAVYLCASRVMNTEAFFGQGTRLTVV.

The chain joins TRBV7-2 to TRBJ2-7; 10 bases match TRBD2. This CDR3 spans 15 amino acids. Germline assignment: CDR1 SGHTA and CDR2 FQGNSA. The V and J ends lost 6 bases and 2 bases, in that order; junction bases with no gene match: 7. DNA of the CDR3: TGTGCCAGCAGTAGTTCTAGCGGGGGTCCCTACGAGCAGTACTTC. It is translated as CASSSSSGGPYEQYF. Looking up the rest from reference TRBV7-2 and TRBJ2-7 gives the full variable domain: GAGVSQSPSNKVTEKGKDVELRCDPISGHTALYWYRQSLGQGLEFLIYFQGNSAPDKSGLPSDRFSAERTGGSVSTLTIQRTQQEDSAVYLCASSSSSGGPYEQYFGPGTRLTVT.

This chain links TRBV19 with TRBJ1-4, with D unclear. This CDR3 has 14 residues. The germline V gene has CDR1 LNHDA and CDR2 SQIVND (reference sequence). V lost 7 bases and J lost 8, with 17 bases in between. The CDR3 region has the DNA TGTGCCAGTACCACGATTGGAATAGGGGAAAAACTGTTTTTT. Translated, it gives CASTTIGIGEKLFF. Full variable domain (remainder filled in from reference TRBV19 and TRBJ1-4): DGGITQSPKYLFRKEGQNVTLSCEQNLNHDAMYWYRQDPGQGLRLIYYSQIVNDFQKGDIAEGYSVSREKKESFPLTVTSAQKNPTAFYLCASTTIGIGEKLFFGSGTQLSVL.

The J gene is TRBJ1-1, the V gene TRBV9; no firm D call. The germline V gene has CDR1 SGDLS and CDR2 YYNGEE. The CDR3 has 14 residues. This CDR3 reads CASSLTAANTEAFF. Written as DNA, the CDR3 is TGTGCTTCTTCTCTAACGGCCGCGAACACTGAAGCTTTCTTT.

The chain recombines TRBV15 with TRBJ2-5; possibly TRBD2 for D (6 bases). V was trimmed by 6 bases and J by 6 bases, leaving 14 bases between them. Germline V CDR1 and CDR2: LNHNV, YYDKDF (reference sequence). This CDR3 comprises 13 residues. CDR3 bases: TGTGCCACCAGAAGCGGGTCACTTAAGACCCAGTACTTC. The encoded protein is CATRSGSLKTQYF. The variable domain in full, with the rest retrieved from reference TRBV15 and TRBJ2-5, is DAMVIQNPRYQVTQFGKPVTLSCSQTLNHNVMYWYQQKSSQAPKLLFHYYDKDFNNEADTPDNFQSRRPNTSFCFLDIRSPGLGDTAMYLCATRSGSLKTQYFGPGTRLLVL.

The chain has TRBV16 and TRBJ1-1; D is unresolved. V was trimmed by 3 bases and J by 11 bases, leaving 10 bases between them. Per the germline V gene, CDR1 is KGHSY and CDR2 is FQNENV. The CDR3 runs 11 residues. This CDR3 reads CASSQGSDAFF. The CDR3 nucleotides read TGTGCCAGCAGCCAGGGGAGTGACGCTTTCTTT.

The V call is TRBV6-6, the J call TRBJ2-7; tentatively, D is TRBD1 or TRBD2 (6 bases each). The germline CDR1 and CDR2 sequences are MNHNY and SVGAGI (reference sequence). This CDR3 contains 13 residues. With 5 bases removed from V and 2 bases from J, the gap between germline ends came to 10 bases. Here the CDR3 DNA reads TGTGCCAGCAGTGAGGGGGGCACCTACGAGCAGTACTTC. Translated, it gives CASSEGGTYEQYF.

This clone occurred once. V and J are TRBV14 and TRBJ2-2; D uncertain. V lost 1 base to trimming and J lost 1 base, with 4 bases between them. Germline CDR1 SGHDN, CDR2 FVKESK. There are 14 residues in the CDR3. This chain's CDR3 is CASSQVRNTGELFF. In DNA, the CDR3 is TGTGCCAGCAGCCAAGTCCGGAACACCGGGGAGCTGTTTTTT.

The CDR3 loop reads CASGWATSLNEQFF. The CDR3 coding sequence is TGTGCTAGTGGTTGGGCGACTAGTCTCAATGAGCAGTTCTTC. The chain has TRBV12-5 and TRBJ2-1; D may be TRBD2 (6 bases). The CDR3 runs 14 residues. Germline V gene data show CDR1 as LGHNT and CDR2 as FRNRAP. Trimming removed 4 bases from V and 6 bases from J, with 13 bases in between. Full variable domain (missing parts from reference TRBV12-5 and TRBJ2-1): DARVTQTPRHKVTEMGQEVTMRCQPILGHNTVFWYRQTMMQGLELLAYFRNRAPLDDSGMPKDRFSAEMPDATLATLKIQPSEPRDSAVYFCASGWATSLNEQFFGPGTRLTVL.

The chain has TRBV7-3 and TRBJ2-2; the D call may be TRBD1 or TRBD2 (6 bases each). There are 16 residues in the CDR3. Trimming took 1 base from V and 1 from J, leaving 10 bases between them. Per the germline V gene, CDR1 is SGHTA and CDR2 is FQGTGA. For the CDR3, the DNA is TGTGCCAGCAGCTTAAGGGGGGCGGAGAACACCGGGGAGCTGTTTTTT. It codes for CASSLRGAENTGELFF.

The chain recombines TRBV18 with TRBJ2-7; 7 positions match TRBD2. V shed 4 bases and J 5 bases; nucleotides not matched to a gene: 2. The CDR3 is 12 residues long. The V gene's germline CDR1 is KGHSH and CDR2 LQKENI. The CDR3 DNA follows: TGTGCCAGCTCACGAGGGAGGGACGAGCAGTACTTC. Its translation: CASSRGRDEQYF.

CDR3 region: CAISDIGEQYF. CDR3 nucleotides: TGTGCCATCAGTGACATCGGCGAGCAGTACTTC. This chain joins TRBV10-3 and TRBJ2-7, with unresolved D. CDR3 length: 11 residues. Trimming took off 3 bases at V and 6 bases at J, with 6 bases between the two ends. CDR1 is ENHRY and CDR2 is SYGVKD in the germline V gene.

The rearrangement uses TRBV19 and TRBJ2-7; D is unresolved. Trimming took 3 bases from V and 3 from J, leaving 12 bases between them. The CDR3 spans 14 residues. Germline V gene sequence: CDR1 LNHDA, CDR2 SQIVND (reference sequence). CDR3 DNA sequence: TGTGCCAGTAGTATCCTCCCAGACGGCTACGAGCAGTACTTC. Translated: CASSILPDGYEQYF.

The genes are TRBV6-5 and TRBJ2-2; D gene uncertain. This CDR3 contains 14 residues. Trimming took 6 bases from V and 0 from J, leaving 8 bases between them. The V gene's germline CDR1 is MNHEY and CDR2 SVGAGI. CDR3 residues: CASSRSANTGELFF. CDR3 sequence (DNA): TGTGCCAGCAGCAGGAGCGCGAACACCGGGGAGCTGTTTTTT.

This clone turned up a few times. The genes are TRBV5-1 and TRBJ1-1; no firm D call. The CDR3 extends over 15 amino acids. The V end was cut by 0 bases, the J end by 1 base, with 10 bases between. The germline CDR1 and CDR2 sequences are SGHRS and YFSETQ. CDR3 amino acids: CASSLDTRRNTEAFF. CDR3 in DNA: TGCGCCAGCAGCTTGGATACCCGACGGAACACTGAAGCTTTCTTT. The full variable domain, completed using reference TRBV5-1 and TRBJ1-1, is KAGVTQTPRYLIKTRGQQVTLSCSPISGHRSVSWYQQTPGQGLQFLFEYFSETQRNKGNFPGRFSGRQFSNSRSEMNVSTLELGDSALYLCASSLDTRRNTEAFFGQGTRLTVV.

The V call is TRBV9, the J call TRBJ1-1; no reliable D call. The CDR3 has 15 residues. Trimming stripped 4 bases from V and 0 bases from J, with 13 bases between. Germline CDR1 reads SGDLS; CDR2 reads YYNGEE. This CDR3 is CASSRLAVMNTEAFF. The CDR3 region has the DNA TGTGCCAGCAGCCGCCTGGCGGTCATGAACACTGAAGCTTTCTTT.

J is TRBJ2-3 and V is TRBV7-3; D gene ambiguous. Germline V gene lookup returns CDR1 SGHTA and CDR2 FQGTGA. The CDR3 spans 14 residues. Trimming pared 2 bases from V and 4 bases from J, leaving 10 bases between. In DNA form, the CDR3 reads TGTGCCAGCAGCTTAGGGCAAACGGCAGATACGCAGTATTTT. It codes for CASSLGQTADTQYF.

V usage is TRBV15 and J usage is TRBJ1-6; tentative D call: TRBD1 (5 bases). The CDR3 length is 15 residues. Deletions cut 1 base from V and 10 bases from J, with 14 bases between. CDR1 is LNHNV, CDR2 YYDKDF, per germline (reference sequence). CDR3 DNA sequence: TGTGCCACCAGCAGAGCGGCAGGGATGCAATCACCCCTCCACTTT. It translates to CATSRAAGMQSPLHF.

The CDR3 here is CASSQDLLYRDRSYEQYF. The CDR3 nucleotides read TGCGCCAGCAGCCAAGATTTATTGTATCGGGACAGGAGTTACGAGCAGTACTTC. This chain connects TRBV4-1 to TRBJ2-7, with 8 bases fitting TRBD1. The V and J ends lost 0 bases and 4 bases, in that order; junction bases with no gene match: 14. The germline gives CDR1 MGHRA, CDR2 YSYEKL. This CDR3 spans 18 amino acids.

CDR3 sequence (DNA): TGCGCCAGCAGCCAAGTTCTTAGTAGCAATGAGCAGTTCTTC. The encoded protein is CASSQVLSSNEQFF. The V gene is TRBV4-3, the J gene TRBJ2-1; no definite D call. This CDR3 contains 14 residues. Germline V gene data show CDR1 as LGHNA and CDR2 as YSLEER. Trimming removed 1 base from V and 6 bases from J, with 10 bases in between.